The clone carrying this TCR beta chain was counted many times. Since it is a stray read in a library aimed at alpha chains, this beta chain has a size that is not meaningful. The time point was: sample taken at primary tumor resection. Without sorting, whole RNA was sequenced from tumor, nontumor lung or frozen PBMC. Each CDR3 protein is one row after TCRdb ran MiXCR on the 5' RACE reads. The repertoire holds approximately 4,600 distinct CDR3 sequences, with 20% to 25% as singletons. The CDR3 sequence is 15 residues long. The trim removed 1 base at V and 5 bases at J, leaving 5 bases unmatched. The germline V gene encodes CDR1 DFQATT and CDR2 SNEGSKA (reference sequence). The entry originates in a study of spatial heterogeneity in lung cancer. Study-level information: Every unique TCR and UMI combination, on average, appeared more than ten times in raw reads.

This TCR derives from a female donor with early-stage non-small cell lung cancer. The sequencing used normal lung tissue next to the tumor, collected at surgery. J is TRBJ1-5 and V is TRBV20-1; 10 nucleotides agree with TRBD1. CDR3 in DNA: TGCAGTGCTAGAGGACAGGGGGCTTTGGATCAGCCCCAGCATTTT. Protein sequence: CSARGQGALDQPQHF.